The sample holds a few counts of the clone carrying this TCR beta chain. Its antigen remains unidentified. Vbeta (60) and Jbeta (13) primers were used in the PCR. The repertoire was sequenced with immunoSEQ multiplex PCR; TCRdb's copy has only in-frame clones and lacks some. The sample comprises about 120,000 clones, roughly 75% of which are singletons, and 1.2% rests with the top ten. The data are from a study of cytomegalovirus exposure and HLA in healthy donors. Study summary: In a previous analysis, more than 90 million unique TCR beta sequences were found from roughly 180 million T cells.

Findings of the study overall: Researchers reported from a later analysis that most CMV-associated TCR beta chains appeared HLA-restricted.

The sequenced sample was PBMCs. This TCR derives from a female donor in good health and CMV-seronegative.

This CDR3 reads CASSYWVGSGNTEAFF. The DNA for the CDR3 is TGTGCCAGCAGTTACTGGGTCGGGTCGGGGAACACTGAAGCTTTCTTT. The chain is built from TRBV6-5 and TRBJ1-1, with D hard to call. The V and J ends lost 1 base and 1 base respectively, with 13 bases between them. The germline CDR1 and CDR2 sequences are MNHEY and SVGAGI. This CDR3 is built from 16 residues.